The T cell receptor (beta chain) under discussion was sequenced for a study of OX40 agonist ivuxolimab in advanced cancers. Overall study: A history of anti-PD-1, anti-PD-L1 or anti-CTLA-4 therapy was acceptable, and roughly 40% had some. Study-wide results and limits: Some patients who did not respond also had low normalized T-cell clonal expansion. No antigen was identified for the clonally expanded peripheral T cells. Those patients achieving a partial response at 0.1-3.0 mg/kg showed among the lowest clonal expansion.

CDR3 length: 14 amino acids. CDR1 and CDR2 from the germline V gene are MDHEN and SYDVKM. V shed 5 bases and J shed 0 bases, with 10 bases lying between them. On this clone itself: Its antigen is undetermined.

Using immunoSEQ multiplex PCR, the repertoire was profiled, and TCRdb retains in-frame clones only, with some absent. Of approximately 72,000 clones detected, roughly 88% appear once; the ten largest clones hold approximately 0.86%. J is TRBJ1-1 and V is TRBV28, with D maybe TRBD1 (5 bases). This TCR was sampled from an adult with an advanced solid tumor such as melanoma, head and neck, liver or kidney cancer. The sequencing used CD4+ or CD8+ T cells sorted from blood, collected in a trial of the OX40 agonist ivuxolimab. CDR3 amino acids: CASSTTGLNTEAFF. In DNA form, the CDR3 reads TGTGCCAGCAGTACAACAGGTCTGAACACTGAAGCTTTCTTT.